This section outlines one TCR beta chain sequence together with its context. Its antigen is still unknown. Libraries were prepared by immunoSEQ multiplex PCR; TCRdb keeps only in-frame clonotypes and omits some of them. Of around 150,000 clones in the sample, about 87% were seen once. This sample was included in a study of T cell responses to AZD1222 COVID-19 vaccine. The study's findings and limits: A mostly white British donor set with more females was recruited, and clonal diversity was possibly underestimated.

Germline CDR1 MDHEN, CDR2 SYDVKM. V was pared by 1 base and J by 5 bases, with 23 bases between. This CDR3 has 18 residues. The clonotype comes from an adult in good health. The rearrangement links TRBV28 to TRBJ1-2; D gene uncertain. The source was peripheral blood, collected on day 0 of AZD1222 vaccination. The CDR3 reads CASSLFGQGGSFGYGYTF. The CDR3 nucleotides read TGTGCCAGCAGTTTATTTGGGCAAGGCGGTAGTTTCGGATATGGCTACACCTTC.